Listed below are T cell receptor beta chains from one sample, sequenced in a study of PD-L1 blockade in urothelial cancer. Assay used: immunoSEQ multiplex PCR; TCRdb lists only in-frame clones, some missing. The table records about 50,000 clones, roughly 78% of them present only once. The sample here was PBMCs, taken around atezolizumab (anti-PD-L1) treatment. Every receptor here comes from a man aged 65 to 85 with urothelial cancer. Both conserved end residues are part of each CDR3. The D gene is left open where the match is weak. Rows may omit the clone size; those that give it use once, few, many or a size class.

TRBV28	.	.	TRBJ2-1	TGTGCCAGCAGTTTGGAGGAGGGAGAAGAGGATGAGCAGTTCTTC	CASSLEEGEEDEQFF
TRBV27	.	TRBD2	TRBJ2-2	TGTGCCAGCACCAAAGGACTAGCGGGATCCGGGGAGCTGTTTTTT	CASTKGLAGSGELFF
TRBV7-2	.	.	TRBJ1-5	TGTGCCAGCAGCTTATCAGGGGCTCTCAATCAGCCCCAGCATTTT	CASSLSGALNQPQHF
TRBV9	.	TRBD2	TRBJ2-7	TGTGCCAGCAGCGAGGGACTAGAGACAAATTACGAGCAGTACTTC	CASSEGLETNYEQYF
TRBV7-3	.	TRBD1	TRBJ2-5	TGTGCCAGCAGCTTAAATGCAGGGGGCGAAGAGACCCAGTACTTC	CASSLNAGGEETQYF
TRBV21-1	.	.	TRBJ1-5	TGTGCCAGCAGCAATGAGGACAGTGATCAGCCCCAGCATTTT	CASSNEDSDQPQHF
TRBV5-1	.	.	TRBJ2-5	TGCGCCAGCAGCTTCGAAGAGACCCAGTACTTC	CASSFEETQYF
TRBV7-9	.	TRBD1	TRBJ1-4	TGTGCCAGCACGACGACAGGGTGGGAAAAACTGTTTTTT	CASTTTGWEKLFF
TRBV5-1	.	TRBD1	TRBJ1-5	TGCGCCAGCAGCGAAGGGACAGGGCTCAGTCAGCCCCAGCATTTT	CASSEGTGLSQPQHF
TRBV30	.	TRBD1	TRBJ1-1	TGTGCCTGGAGTGCCGGGACAGAGACTGAAGCTTTCTTT	CAWSAGTETEAFF
TRBV5-1	.	TRBD1	TRBJ2-7	TGCGCCAGCAGCTTGGCCGGGACAGGGGGTTACGAGCAGTACTTC	CASSLAGTGGYEQYF
TRBV10-3	once	.	TRBJ1-1	TGTGCCATCAGCGCCGGGGGGGACCGCAAAATCTTT	CAISAGGDRKIF
TRBV27	.	TRBD1	TRBJ2-1	TGTGCCAGCACTCCGAGGGGGCGCTACAATGAGCAGTTCTTC	CASTPRGRYNEQFF
TRBV2	once	.	TRBJ2-5	TGTGCCAGCAGTGAAGACGCCGGGGATAAGACCCAGTACTTC	CASSEDAGDKTQYF
TRBV28	.	.	TRBJ2-1	TGTGCCAGCAGTTTTCCTGATGCGGAGCAGTTCTTC	CASSFPDAEQFF
TRBV18	.	TRBD2	TRBJ2-7	TGTGCCAGCTCACCACCTGGACTAGCGGGATCCCACGAGCAGTACTTC	CASSPPGLAGSHEQYF
TRBV28	.	.	TRBJ1-5	TGTGCCAGCAGTTACTCCTCGTACGCTAGCAATCAGCCCCAGCATTTT	CASSYSSYASNQPQHF
TRBV19	.	.	TRBJ2-2	TGTGCCAGTAGTAATCCGGGCGGGGAGCTGTTTTTT	CASSNPGGELFF
TRBV5-1	.	TRBD1	TRBJ1-1	TGCGCCAGCAGCTTCACAGGGGGCGAGAGCACTGAAGCTTTCTTT	CASSFTGGESTEAFF
TRBV5-4	.	TRBD1	TRBJ2-5	TGTGCCAGCAGCTTGGATCCCGGGACAGGGAGCGAGACCCAGTACTTC	CASSLDPGTGSETQYF
TRBV28	.	.	TRBJ1-5	TGTGCCAGCAGTTTAATGGGGGCGGTCCAGCCCCAGCATTTT	CASSLMGAVQPQHF
TRBV9	once	TRBD1	TRBJ1-3	TGTGCCAGCACCTCGGGACAGGTCTTTGGAAACACCATATATTTT	CASTSGQVFGNTIYF
TRBV6-5	once	TRBD1	TRBJ2-7	TGTGCCAGCAGTTACGGCCAGGGGGCCCCCTACGAGCAGTACTTC	CASSYGQGAPYEQYF
TRBV29-1	.	TRBD1	TRBJ1-2	TGCAGCGTCGGAGAAGGACAGGGCGCATTTGGCTACACCTTC	CSVGEGQGAFGYTF